This is a list of T cell receptor beta chains from one sample in a study of tissue T cells after allogeneic stem cell transplantation. Profiled with immunoSEQ multiplex PCR; TCRdb holds only in-frame clones, not every one. Here the sample spans roughly 30,000 clones, 65% to 90% being singletons. This material consisted of blood, taken before transplantation. These receptor sequences come from a woman aged 18 to 50 who later had graft-versus-host disease after an allogeneic stem cell transplant. CDR3s include the opening cysteine and the closing phenylalanine or tryptophan. The order of the fields is J gene, D gene, clone size, V gene, CDR3 protein, CDR3 DNA. D genes are given only for firm matches. A row's size may be missing; if present it is once, few, many or a size class.

j_call: TRBJ1-1
d_call: TRBD1
clone_size: once
v_call: TRBV4-3
cdr3_aa: CASSQALHRQGAHRKMNTEAFF
cdr3_nt: TGCGCCAGCAGCCAAGCGTTACACCGACAGGGGGCCCATCGGAAGATGAACACTGAAGCTTTCTTT

j_call: TRBJ2-2
d_call: .
clone_size: .
v_call: TRBV19
cdr3_aa: CASSISPGPLTGELFF
cdr3_nt: TGTGCCAGTAGTATAAGTCCAGGTCCTCTCACCGGGGAGCTGTTTTTT

j_call: TRBJ1-2
d_call: .
clone_size: once
v_call: TRBV6-2/TRBV6-3
cdr3_aa: CASSAQGEYDYGYTF
cdr3_nt: TGTGCCAGCAGTGCACAGGGAGAATATGACTATGGCTACACCTTC

j_call: TRBJ1-6
d_call: .
clone_size: .
v_call: TRBV27
cdr3_aa: CASSLPGLVGNSPLHF
cdr3_nt: TGTGCCAGCAGTTTACCGGGTTTGGTCGGGAATTCACCCCTCCACTTT

j_call: TRBJ2-7
d_call: .
clone_size: .
v_call: TRBV20-1
cdr3_aa: CSAPDGYEQYF
cdr3_nt: TGCAGTGCTCCCGACGGTTACGAGCAGTACTTC

j_call: TRBJ1-4
d_call: .
clone_size: .
v_call: TRBV5-4
cdr3_aa: CASSLGLTNEKLFF
cdr3_nt: TGTGCCAGCAGCTTGGGGCTAACTAATGAAAAACTGTTTTTT

j_call: TRBJ1-4
d_call: .
clone_size: few
v_call: TRBV29-1
cdr3_aa: CSVGGALNEKLFF
cdr3_nt: TGCAGCGTTGGGGGGGCCCTTAATGAAAAACTGTTTTTT

j_call: TRBJ1-3
d_call: .
clone_size: .
v_call: TRBV19
cdr3_aa: CASSIYGVSGNTIYF
cdr3_nt: TGTGCCAGTAGTATTTATGGTGTATCTGGAAACACCATATATTTT

j_call: TRBJ2-7
d_call: TRBD1
clone_size: .
v_call: TRBV19
cdr3_aa: CATRDRGYEQYF
cdr3_nt: TGTGCCACCCGGGACAGGGGTTACGAGCAGTACTTC

j_call: TRBJ1-6
d_call: .
clone_size: once
v_call: TRBV13
cdr3_aa: CASSLVGFGGTNSPLHF
cdr3_nt: TGTGCCAGCAGCTTAGTAGGTTTTGGCGGTACTAATTCACCCCTCCACTTT